This T cell receptor beta chain is from a study of OX40 agonist ivuxolimab in advanced cancers. At the level of the whole study: Ivuxolimab was a fully human IgG2 agonistic monoclonal antibody targeting the costimulatory receptor OX40 (CD134). Partial responses were achieved by three dose-escalation patients, of whom one had hepatocellular carcinoma and two had cutaneous melanoma. The point of sequencing TCRbeta in the periphery was to test whether ivuxolimab changed TCR sequence diversity and drove clonal T-cell expansion. Intravenous ivuxolimab was administered to patients every 2 weeks at six dose levels: 0.01, 0.1, 0.3, 1.5, 3 and 10 mg/kg. Patients were allowed to have had prior anti-PD-1, anti-PD-L1 or anti-CTLA-4 therapy, and approximately 40% of the dose-escalation patients had been treated with checkpoint inhibitors. The monotherapy dose-escalation portion (N ≈ 50 patients) of the phase I ivuxolimab trial is reported in the paper. In the dose-escalation cohort, more than 75% of patients were male, and the mean age was about 55 years, with a range of 23 to 79. Of the roughly 50 dose-escalation patients, hepatocellular carcinoma was present in about 20, melanoma in some 15, renal cell carcinoma in 9 and head and neck cancer in 9. Overall study outcomes, separate from this receptor: On average, CD8+ T cells showed more expanded clones than CD4+ T cells after ivuxolimab. Low levels of normalized T-cell clonal expansion were also seen in some patients who did not respond. At doses from 0.1 to 3.0 mg/kg, clonal expansion was seen in both CD4+ and CD8+ blood T cells between baseline and week 6. The antigen specificity of the clonally expanded peripheral T cells was not determined. In the 0.1-3.0 mg/kg groups, partial responders had among the lowest normalized peripheral clonal expansion, particularly in CD8+ T cells.

For sequencing of the TCRbeta CDR3 region, genomic DNA was extracted from the sorted cells. The immunoSEQ Assay was used to sequence the TCRbeta CDR3 regions. Sourced from immuneACCESS, this table was stored by TCRdb with only in-frame sequences that have V and J called. A share of the clones is absent; for the studies checked, an unresolved V gene accounts for under half, and the remainder has no known explanation. The sample contains about 73,000 clones, approximately 85% of them found a single time. The leading ten clones occupy 0.66% of the sample. About this clone: Its target antigen remains unknown. The sample holds no much larger clone one base away, and base qualities are not on file.

The trial excluded patients who had a history of autoimmune disease or who were on systemic immunosuppression. Peripheral blood for TCR sequencing was drawn from every dose cohort at baseline, at cycle 4 day 1 and at cycle 7 day 1. The samples were taken from a phase I, first-in-human, multicenter, open-label dose-escalation trial of ivuxolimab. Adults with locally advanced or metastatic head and neck squamous cell, hepatocellular, melanoma or renal cell carcinoma were enrolled in the trial. Before TCR sequencing, CD4+ T cells and CD8+ T cells were sorted from peripheral blood as separate populations. Trimming costs V 8 bases and J 6 bases, and their ends lie 20 bases apart. The germline V gene (reference sequence) sets CDR1 to LNHDA and CDR2 to SQIVND. The CDR3 starts with the cysteine, ends with the phenylalanine, and has 15 residues. This entry keeps only the CDR3 DNA: 45 bases, framed from base 1.

The sample consisted of CD4+ or CD8+ T cells sorted from blood, taken in a trial of the OX40 agonist ivuxolimab. This receptor was obtained from an adult with an advanced solid tumor such as melanoma, head and neck, liver or kidney cancer. The rearranged segments are TRBV19 and TRBJ2-1; the D call is tentative, TRBD1 or TRBD2, as each matches 5 bases. DNA sequence: TGTGCCAGTTCGCTTGGGGGATCTAGGGTCAATGAGCAGTTCTTC. Translated, it reads CASSLGGSRVNEQFF. Outside the CDR3, residues come from the reference TRBV19 and TRBJ2-1 proteins, so the full variable domain is: DGGITQSPKYLFRKEGQNVTLSCEQNLNHDAMYWYRQDPGQGLRLIYYSQIVNDFQKGDIAEGYSVSREKKESFPLTVTSAQKNPTAFYLCASSLGGSRVNEQFFGPGTRLTVL.